This T cell receptor (beta chain) was documented in a study of beta chain features in type 1 diabetes. This clone came up a few times. Every bit of the isolated RNA underwent reverse transcription, so sequencing read expressed TCRB transcripts. Using immunoSEQ multiplex PCR, the repertoire was profiled, and TCRdb retains in-frame clones only, with some absent. There are about 360,000 clones in the sample; roughly 12% occur only once, and roughly 0.015% lies in the top ten. In germline, CDR1 is GTSNPN, CDR2 SVGIG (reference sequence). This CDR3 is built from 15 residues. Trimming stripped 2 bases from V and 0 bases from J, with 8 bases between.

This receptor was taken from a man aged 18 to 30 in good health. The V gene is TRBV30, the J gene TRBJ2-6, with unresolved D. Sequences were obtained from naive CD4+ T cells from blood. This CDR3 reads CAWSKTGSGANVLTF. CDR3 in DNA: TGTGCCTGGAGTAAAACGGGCTCTGGGGCCAACGTCCTGACTTTC.